These T cell receptor beta chains were read from a single sample in a study of shared clonotypes between healthy human individuals. Clones were read by immunoSEQ multiplex PCR, and TCRdb kept only the in-frame ones, dropping some. The table records 2.3 million or so clones, approximately 93% of them present only once. The sequencing input was naive CD4+ T cells from PBMCs. The receptors were sampled from a man between 18 and 35 years old in good health. Some clones in this sample may be carry-over from other donors' samples. The conserved cysteine and the conserved F or W are not part of the CDR3 here. Only some rows state a clone size, as once, few, many or a class for expanded clones.

clone_size,cdr3_length,v_call,j_call,cdr3_aa
few,10,TRBV5-1,TRBJ1-1,ASSGGRTEAF
.,12,TRBV6-5,TRBJ1-2,ASSYPTGVGGYT
.,12,TRBV4-1,TRBJ2-7,ASSQVGTRHEQY
.,14,TRBV7-2,TRBJ2-3,ASSRRQGAVTDTQY
.,14,TRBV7-3,TRBJ2-7,ASSRTSGSVNYEQY
once,13,TRBV4-1,TRBJ2-1,ASSQDEGPYNEQF
.,12,TRBV6-6,TRBJ2-7,ASSRLAGAHEQY
.,13,TRBV28,TRBJ1-3,ASSLRAYSGNTIY
few,11,TRBV5-1,TRBJ2-5,ASSPAPQETQY
once,9,TRBV6-1,TRBJ1-2,ASSASGQRT
.,11,TRBV29-1,TRBJ1-1,SVETQGNTEAF
once,12,TRBV5-1,TRBJ2-3,ASGTRIGTDTQY
.,14,TRBV6-5,TRBJ2-5,ASSYSVSSGQETQY
.,12,TRBV18,TRBJ1-3,ASSTTETGNTIY
.,8,TRBV6-4,TRBJ2-7,ASCSYEQY
.,14,TRBV5-1,TRBJ1-1,ASSLEIGSLNTEAF
.,15,TRBV7-9,TRBJ2-1,ASSSRTRGFSYNEQF
.,13,TRBV18,TRBJ2-5,ASSPTGAGGKTQY
once,15,TRBV18,TRBJ2-7,ASSPTKRASGSYEQY
.,11,TRBV7-9,TRBJ2-5,ASSFSTQETQY
.,11,TRBV11-2,TRBJ1-2,ASSFGRVDGYT
few,15,TRBV30,TRBJ1-1,AWSVGDLGQGWTEAF
.,9,TRBV20-1,TRBJ1-1,SARDQGLTF
.,14,TRBV27,TRBJ1-5,ASSLRGDYSNQPQH
.,12,TRBV29-1,TRBJ2-2,SAQATGLVGELF
.,16,TRBV18,TRBJ2-1,ASSPPTGLADSYNEQF
.,13,TRBV7-2,TRBJ2-4,ASSFVAGAGSIQY
.,13,TRBV28,TRBJ1-6,ASSFGGNYNSPLH
.,12,TRBV2,TRBJ1-1,ASSGEQGAREAF
.,12,TRBV6-6,TRBJ1-6,ASRQSSYNSPLH
.,13,TRBV7-9,TRBJ2-7,ASVAGLGEPREQY
.,13,TRBV18,TRBJ2-3,ASSPQLSVRDTQY
.,13,TRBV5-1,TRBJ1-2,ASSIDRGLNYGYT
.,11,TRBV6-1,TRBJ2-1,ATGGQGYNEQF
.,11,TRBV9,TRBJ2-2,ASSVATAGELF
.,13,TRBV7-9,TRBJ1-2,ASSRVGTGGRGYT
.,14,TRBV5-6,TRBJ2-7,ASSYRWDRGSYEQY
.,12,TRBV7-3,TRBJ1-1,ASSREGWGTEAF
.,14,TRBV7-3,TRBJ2-1,ASSVGLAGEIYEQF
once,12,TRBV28,TRBJ2-7,ASMTSGTNYEQY
.,16,TRBV28,TRBJ1-5,ASSFTPTGTLPNQPQH
.,15,TRBV7-9,TRBJ2-5,ASSLGVREGLRETQY
.,12,TRBV7-8,TRBJ2-7,ASRSTSGPGKQY
.,11,TRBV11-3,TRBJ2-1,ASSFGSGSLQF
once,14,TRBV19,TRBJ1-5,ASTSGGEAGNQPQH
.,12,TRBV2,TRBJ1-1,ASSEDRGQSEAF